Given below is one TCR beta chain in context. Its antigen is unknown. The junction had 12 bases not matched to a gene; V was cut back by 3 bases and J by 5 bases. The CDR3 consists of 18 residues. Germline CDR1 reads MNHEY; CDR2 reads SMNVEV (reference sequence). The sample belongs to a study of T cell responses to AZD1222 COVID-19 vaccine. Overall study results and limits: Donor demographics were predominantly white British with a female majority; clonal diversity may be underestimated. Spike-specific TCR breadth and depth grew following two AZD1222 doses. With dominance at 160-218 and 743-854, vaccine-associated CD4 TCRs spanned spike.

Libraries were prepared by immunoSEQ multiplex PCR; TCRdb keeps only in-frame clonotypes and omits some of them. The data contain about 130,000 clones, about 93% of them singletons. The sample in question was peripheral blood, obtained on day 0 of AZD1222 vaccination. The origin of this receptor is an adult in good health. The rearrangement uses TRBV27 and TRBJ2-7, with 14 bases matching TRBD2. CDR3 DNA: TGTGCCAGCAGTTTCCGCGGGACTAGCGGGAGAAATTCCCACGAGCAGTACTTC. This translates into CASSFRGTSGRNSHEQYF.